Reported below is one T cell receptor beta chain. What it binds is not known. Germline-derived CDR1 and CDR2 are SGHRS and YFSETQ. The CDR3 is made up of 13 amino acids. V gave up 0 bases and J gave up 7 bases, with 11 bases separating them. The data belong to a study of shared clonotypes between healthy human individuals. Original processing methods: Junction-only immunoSEQ sequences carried no quality scores, so filtering differed. Data came from immunoSEQ multiplex PCR; TCRdb stores just in-frame clones and leaves some out. The V and J calls and clone size come from that table; D and trimming were worked out from the DNA. The table has a few million clones, roughly 93% seen once. Study-level points and caveats: Tissues were not sampled, only blood, and their repertoires likely differ. Sharing across four donors was highest in naive CD4 (roughly 5%) and lowest in memory CD8 (roughly 0.4%).

The sample consisted of naive CD4+ T cells from PBMCs. The subset was: CD45RA+ positively selected. This sequence joins TRBV5-1 and TRBJ2-7; D may match TRBD1 or TRBD2 (5 bases each). This TCR derives from a man aged 18 to 30 in good health. Some clones in this sample may be carry-over from other donors' samples. CDR3: CASSLALGPEQYF. The CDR3 DNA is TGCGCCAGCAGCTTGGCGCTGGGACCTGAGCAGTACTTC.